This TCR beta chain originates from a study of T-cell memory formation after mild COVID-19. Across the study: TCR clusters were largely donor specific. Overall study findings and caveats: Contracting CD4+ clones sat mainly in CM and EM; CD8+ in EMRA.

With respect to this clonotype: Antigen unknown.

Germline loops: CDR1 SNHLY, CDR2 FYNNEI. The CDR3 contains 13 residues. After removal of 5 bases from V and 1 base from J, the junction contained 1 base not matched to a gene. 5'RACE with constant-segment primers yielded barcoded, UMI-tagged TCR alpha and TCR beta cDNA libraries. MiXCR was run by TCRdb on the 5' RACE reads, yielding one entry per CDR3 protein. The table has a few hundred thousand distinct CDR3 sequences, 27% seen once. The sequence derives from an adult woman who had mild COVID-19 (a few samples of this study predate the infection). Cell type and time point are not known. The V call is TRBV2, the J call TRBJ2-7, with 8 bases matching TRBD1. Sequencing input: PBMCs or a T cell subset sorted from them (not recorded which). CDR3 nucleotides: TGTGCCAGCAGTTGGACAGGGTCCTACGAGCAGTACTTC. This codes for CASSWTGSYEQYF.